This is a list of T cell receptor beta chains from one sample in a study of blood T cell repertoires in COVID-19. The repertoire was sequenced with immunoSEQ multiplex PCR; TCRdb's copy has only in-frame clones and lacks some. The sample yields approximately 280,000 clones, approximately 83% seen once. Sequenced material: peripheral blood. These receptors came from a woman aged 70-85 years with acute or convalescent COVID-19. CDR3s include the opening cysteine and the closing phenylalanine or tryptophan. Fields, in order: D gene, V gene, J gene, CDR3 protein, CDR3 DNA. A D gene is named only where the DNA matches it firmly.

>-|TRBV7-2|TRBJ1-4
CASSLQGNEKLFF
TGTGCCAGCAGCTTACAGGGGAATGAAAAACTGTTTTTT
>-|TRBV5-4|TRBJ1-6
CASSLATGSHSPLHF
TGTGCCAGCAGCTTGGCGACAGGTAGCCATTCACCCCTCCACTTT
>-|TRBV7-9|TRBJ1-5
CASSLGQQPQHF
TGTGCCAGCAGCCTCGGACAACAGCCCCAGCATTTT
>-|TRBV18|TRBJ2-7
CASSPPGGTYEQYF
TGTGCCAGCTCACCCCCCGGTGGTACCTACGAGCAGTACTTC
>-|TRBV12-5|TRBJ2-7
CASGLSPRTVYEQYF
TGTGCTAGTGGTTTGTCCCCCCGGACAGTCTACGAGCAGTACTTC
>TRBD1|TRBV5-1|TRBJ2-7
CASSLDHRGPYEQYF
TGCGCCAGCAGCTTGGACCACAGGGGCCCCTACGAGCAGTACTTC
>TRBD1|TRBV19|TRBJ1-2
CASSPGQGVNSGYTF
TGTGCCAGTAGTCCTGGACAGGGAGTGAACTCTGGCTACACCTTC
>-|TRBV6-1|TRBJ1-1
CASSEARGGEAFF
TGTGCCAGCAGTGAAGCGCGAGGAGGCGAAGCTTTCTTT
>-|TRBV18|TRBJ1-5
CASSPAGSGSNQPQHF
TGTGCCAGCTCACCGGCCGGGAGCGGGAGCAATCAGCCCCAGCATTTT
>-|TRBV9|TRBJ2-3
CASSVNAREPNTQYF
TGTGCCAGCAGCGTAAACGCCCGGGAACCCAATACGCAGTATTTT
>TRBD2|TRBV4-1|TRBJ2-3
CASSQDPLAIGTDTQYF
TGCGCCAGCAGCCAGGACCCACTAGCGATCGGCACAGATACGCAGTATTTT